These 25 T cell receptor beta chains originate from one sample sequenced in a study of cytomegalovirus exposure and HLA in healthy donors. PCR was performed using 60 Vbeta and 13 Jbeta primers. Assay: immunoSEQ multiplex PCR; the TCRdb copy retains only in-frame clones and omits some. The repertoire includes under 200,000 clones, roughly 80% of them detected once, and around 3.9% sits in the top ten. Sequenced sample: PBMCs. These receptors all stem from a man aged 50 or older in good health and CMV-seronegative.

The sample holds one count of this clone. The gene calls are TRBV28 and TRBJ1-1; D unclear. The V gene's germline CDR1 is MDHEN and CDR2 SYDVKM. The CDR3 is 13 residues long. V gave up 6 bases and J gave up 2 bases, with 10 bases separating them. CDR3 in amino acids: CASSTDLNTEAFF. DNA of the CDR3: TGTGCCAGCAGCACGGACTTAAACACTGAAGCTTTCTTT.

Only one count was recorded for this clone. V and J are TRBV5-4 and TRBJ1-5, with 10 bases aligning to TRBD1. The J segment lost 6 bases and the V segment lost 4 bases, leaving 7 bases of the junction unmatched. Germline loops: CDR1 SGHNT, CDR2 YYREEE (reference sequence). The CDR3 spans 15 residues. CDR3 coding DNA: TGTGCCAGCAGCCAGGACAGGGGGATCCTTCAGCCCCAGCATTTT. As protein: CASSQDRGILQPQHF. The full variable domain, in which reference TRBV5-4 and TRBJ1-5 provide the parts outside the CDR3, is ETGVTQSPTHLIKTRGQQVTLRCSSQSGHNTVSWYQQALGQGPQFIFQYYREEENGRGNFPPRFSGLQFPNYSSELNVNALELDDSALYLCASSQDRGILQPQHFGDGTRLSIL.

The chain carries TRBV19 and TRBJ2-1; 7 bases agree with TRBD1. V shed 8 bases and J 8 bases; nucleotides not matched to a gene: 18. The CDR3 length is 16 residues. The germline CDR1 and CDR2 sequences are LNHDA and SQIVND (reference sequence). The CDR3, as DNA: TGTGCCAGTGGAATGGGGGTTGGGACAGAGTTGGATGAGCAGTTCTTC. Its translation: CASGMGVGTELDEQFF.

The rearrangement links TRBV30 to TRBJ1-2; 7 nucleotides agree with TRBD1. J lost 3 bases, V lost 7 bases, and 8 bases had no gene match. The length of the CDR3 is 13 residues. The V gene's germline CDR1 is GTSNPN and CDR2 SVGIG (reference sequence). The CDR3 region has the DNA TGTGCCTCCCTCCGGGACAGATACTATGGCTACACCTTC. Protein: CASLRDRYYGYTF. The full variable domain, with the rest looked up from reference TRBV30 and TRBJ1-2, is SQTIHQWPATLVQPVGSPLSLECTVEGTSNPNLYWYRQAAGRGLQLLFYSVGIGQISSEVPQNLSASRPQDRQFILSSKKLLLSDSGFYLCASLRDRYYGYTFGSGTRLTVV.

The sample holds a few counts of this clone. V gene TRBV7-9 combines with J gene TRBJ1-5, with unresolved D. The CDR3 totals 14 residues. The germline V gene has CDR1 SEHNR and CDR2 FQNEAQ (reference sequence). The V gene lost 0 bases and the J gene lost 7 bases, with 10 bases spanning the gap. DNA for the CDR3: TGTGCCAGCAGCTTAGCCCCGGGTGAACAGCCCCAGCATTTT. This gives the protein CASSLAPGEQPQHF.

The chain couples TRBV7-7 to TRBJ2-5, with a weak D call TRBD1 (6 bases). Germline CDR1 is SSHAT and CDR2 is FNYEAQ (reference sequence). The V end was cut by 4 bases, the J end by 5 bases, with 17 bases between. The CDR3 extends over 15 amino acids. CDR3 nucleotide sequence: TGTGCCAGCAGCTCGTCTCAGGGGCGTTCCGAGACCCAGTACTTC. It specifies CASSSSQGRSETQYF.

The chain carries TRBV2 and TRBJ2-7, with D possibly matching TRBD2 (5 bases). Trimming left V 6 bases short and J 0 bases short, with 6 bases between. Germline loops: CDR1 SNHLY, CDR2 FYNNEI. The CDR3 spans 12 residues. CDR3 DNA sequence: TGTGCCAGCAGGGGGAGCTCCTACGAGCAGTACTTC. This translates into CASRGSSYEQYF. The full variable domain, its missing parts supplied by reference TRBV2 and TRBJ2-7, is EPEVTQTPSHQVTQMGQEVILRCVPISNHLYFYWYRQILGQKVEFLVSFYNNEISEKSEIFDDQFSVERPDGSNFTLKIRSTKLEDSAMYFCASRGSSYEQYFGPGTRLTVT.

The V and J genes are TRBV6-5 and TRBJ1-3; the D is unclear. From germline, CDR1 is MNHEY and CDR2 SVGAGI. V was clipped by 5 bases and J by 5 bases, with 10 bases between them. This CDR3 has 13 amino acids. DNA for the CDR3: TGTGCCAGCAGTGCCACGGGAAGAAACACCATATATTTT. This gives the protein CASSATGRNTIYF.

This clone was found once. The chain is built from TRBV27 and TRBJ1-1, with D unclear. The CDR3 has 13 residues. The germline gives CDR1 MNHEY, CDR2 SMNVEV (reference sequence). With 5 bases removed from V and 2 bases from J, the gap between germline ends came to 9 bases. Written as DNA, the CDR3 is TGTGCCAGCAGTCCTCGAACTAACACTGAAGCTTTCTTT. It specifies CASSPRTNTEAFF.

The chain carries TRBV9 and TRBJ2-2; a weak D match, TRBD2 (6 bases). Trimming stripped 6 bases from V and 3 bases from J, with 9 bases between. There are 13 residues in the CDR3. Germline CDR1 and CDR2: SGDLS and YYNGEE. The CDR3 protein is CASKSGDTGELFF. The CDR3 DNA sequence: TGTGCCAGCAAGTCGGGGGACACCGGGGAGCTGTTTTTT.

The V and J genes are TRBV5-4 and TRBJ2-4, with 10 bases that match TRBD2. CDR3 size: 18 residues. Trimming removed 0 bases from V and 2 bases from J; junction bases left unmatched: 8. Germline V gives CDR1 SGHNT, CDR2 YYREEE (reference sequence). The CDR3: CASSLGSTSGVTKNIQYF. CDR3 coding DNA: TGTGCCAGCAGCTTGGGGTCAACTAGCGGGGTTACCAAAAACATTCAGTACTTC.

The gene calls are TRBV10-3 and TRBJ1-5; D remains ambiguous. The CDR3 sequence is 13 residues long. V lost 6 bases and J 0 bases, leaving 6 bases between the germline ends. Germline V CDR1 and CDR2: ENHRY, SYGVKD. The CDR3 nucleotides read TGTGCCATCAGATGGAGTAGCAATCAGCCCCAGCATTTT. It encodes CAIRWSSNQPQHF.

This chain's CDR3 is CASSKIGTHTEAFF. The CDR3 bases are TGTGCCAGCAGCAAAATCGGGACTCACACTGAAGCTTTCTTT. This rearrangement joins TRBV21-1 to TRBJ1-1. TRBV21-1 is deemed a pseudogene. The CDR3 loop spans 14 amino acids.

In this sample, this clone turned up a few times. The CDR3 DNA sequence: TGTGCCACCAGCAGAGATGTTTACAATCAAGAGACCCAGTACTTC. Protein product: CATSRDVYNQETQYF. The chain couples TRBV15 to TRBJ2-5; D unclear. This CDR3 comprises 15 residues. V was trimmed by 0 bases and J by 2 bases, leaving 10 bases between them. CDR1 is LNHNV and CDR2 is YYDKDF in the germline V gene (reference sequence).

This chain links TRBV9 with TRBJ2-4; 10 nucleotides match TRBD1. The CDR3 sequence is 16 residues long. The V and J ends lost 0 bases and 5 bases, in that order; junction bases with no gene match: 5. Germline lookup yields CDR1 SGDLS and CDR2 YYNGEE. The CDR3 DNA reads TGTGCCAGCAGCGTAGATCCCGGGACAGGGGAAAACATTCAGTACTTC. Translated, it gives CASSVDPGTGENIQYF.

CDR3 sequence reads: CASSQNTGRTNEKLFF. The CDR3 DNA is TGTGCCAGCAGCCAAAACACAGGGCGAACTAATGAAAAACTGTTTTTT. This sequence joins TRBV4-2 and TRBJ1-4; D may be TRBD1 (6 bases). Trimming stripped 2 bases from V and 1 base from J, with 11 bases between. CDR3 length: 16 residues. Per the germline V gene, CDR1 is LGHNA and CDR2 is YNFKEQ.

V usage is TRBV7-9 and J usage is TRBJ2-2; 7 positions match TRBD2. CDR1 is SEHNR, CDR2 FQNEAQ, per germline (reference sequence). The CDR3 runs 16 residues. The V segment lost 1 base and the J segment 5 bases; nucleotides outside the gene matches: 7. CDR3 sequence reads: CASSLGGGRETGELFF. In nucleotides, the CDR3 is TGTGCCAGCAGCTTAGGCGGGGGACGTGAGACCGGGGAGCTGTTTTTT. Combining the CDR3 with reference TRBV7-9 and TRBJ2-2 gives the whole variable domain DTGVSQNPRHKITKRGQNVTFRCDPISEHNRLYWYRQTLGQGPEFLTYFQNEAQLEKSRLLSDRFSAERPKGSFSTLEIQRTEQGDSAMYLCASSLGGGRETGELFFGEGSRLTVL.

The chain is built from TRBV11-2 and TRBJ2-3; possible D gene TRBD2, 5 bases. This CDR3 contains 15 residues. Looked up from germline, CDR1 is SGHAT and CDR2 is FQNNGV. V lost 1 base and J 4 bases, leaving 12 bases between the germline ends. CDR3: CASSLVARKSDTQYF. The CDR3 DNA reads as TGTGCCAGCAGCTTAGTAGCGAGAAAATCAGATACGCAGTATTTT.

The CDR3 region has the DNA TGCGCCAGTGACTCCGGGACAGAGGATTCACCCCTCCACTTT. Protein product: CASDSGTEDSPLHF. The rearrangement uses TRBV10-2 and TRBJ1-6, with TRBD1 matching over 7 bases. CDR1 is WSHSY, CDR2 SAAADI, per germline. CDR3 length: 14 amino acids. The trim removed 9 bases at V and 8 bases at J, leaving 10 bases unmatched.

For the CDR3, the DNA is TGTGCCAGCAGCTTGGGTTTACAGGGGAATTCACCCCTCCACTTT. Amino acids: CASSLGLQGNSPLHF. J is TRBJ1-6 and V is TRBV5-4; 7 nucleotides line up with TRBD1. The CDR3 consists of 15 residues. Germline values: CDR1 SGHNT, CDR2 YYREEE (reference sequence). V was pared by 0 bases and J by 7 bases, with 4 bases of the junction left unmatched.

The chain couples TRBV18 to TRBJ1-2; 11 bases are shared with TRBD1. This CDR3 has 16 residues. With V trimmed by 3 bases and J by 3 bases, 6 bases remained unmatched. Germline CDR1 KGHSH, CDR2 LQKENI. The CDR3 loop is CASSPAGQGADYGYTF. The CDR3 bases are TGTGCCAGCTCACCGGCAGGACAGGGGGCCGACTATGGCTACACCTTC. The variable domain in full, with the rest retrieved from reference TRBV18 and TRBJ1-2, is NAGVMQNPRHLVRRRGQEARLRCSPMKGHSHVYWYRQLPEEGLKFMVYLQKENIIDESGMPKERFSAEFPKEGPSILRIQQVVRGDSAAYFCASSPAGQGADYGYTFGSGTRLTVV.

The chain uses TRBV4-1 and TRBJ1-1; no definite D call. Trimming took 1 base from V and 8 from J, leaving 8 bases between them. Germline-derived CDR1 and CDR2 are MGHRA and YSYEKL. There are 12 residues in the CDR3. The CDR3 sequence is CASSQGFGEAFF. The CDR3, as DNA: TGCGCCAGCAGCCAAGGATTCGGGGAAGCTTTCTTT.

In regard to this clone: This sample also contains other DNA sequences that code for the same CDR3. The chain joins TRBV9 to TRBJ2-7, with 10 bases identical to TRBD1. From germline, CDR1 is SGDLS and CDR2 YYNGEE. This CDR3 is 14 amino acids long. After removal of 2 bases from V and 2 bases from J, the junction contained 1 base not matched to a gene. The CDR3 nucleotides are TGTGCCAGCAGCGTCGGGACAGGGGCCTACGAGCAGTACTTC. Its translation is CASSVGTGAYEQYF.

The chain carries TRBV7-8 and TRBJ1-4, with D maybe TRBD1 (5 bases). The CDR3 has 14 residues. V dropped 5 bases and J dropped 3 bases, with 10 bases sitting between them. Germline lookup yields CDR1 SGHVS and CDR2 FQNEAQ. The CDR3 sequence: CASSPRQPNEKLFF. The CDR3 coding sequence is TGTGCCAGCAGCCCCAGACAGCCTAATGAAAAACTGTTTTTT.

This chain links TRBV7-9 with TRBJ1-4, with D hard to call. The CDR3 consists of 14 residues. Germline-derived CDR1 and CDR2 are SEHNR and FQNEAQ (reference sequence). V shed 4 bases and J shed 0 bases, with 6 bases lying between them. CDR3 sequence: CASSSAATNEKLFF. CDR3 coding DNA: TGTGCCAGCAGCTCCGCGGCAACTAATGAAAAACTGTTTTTT.